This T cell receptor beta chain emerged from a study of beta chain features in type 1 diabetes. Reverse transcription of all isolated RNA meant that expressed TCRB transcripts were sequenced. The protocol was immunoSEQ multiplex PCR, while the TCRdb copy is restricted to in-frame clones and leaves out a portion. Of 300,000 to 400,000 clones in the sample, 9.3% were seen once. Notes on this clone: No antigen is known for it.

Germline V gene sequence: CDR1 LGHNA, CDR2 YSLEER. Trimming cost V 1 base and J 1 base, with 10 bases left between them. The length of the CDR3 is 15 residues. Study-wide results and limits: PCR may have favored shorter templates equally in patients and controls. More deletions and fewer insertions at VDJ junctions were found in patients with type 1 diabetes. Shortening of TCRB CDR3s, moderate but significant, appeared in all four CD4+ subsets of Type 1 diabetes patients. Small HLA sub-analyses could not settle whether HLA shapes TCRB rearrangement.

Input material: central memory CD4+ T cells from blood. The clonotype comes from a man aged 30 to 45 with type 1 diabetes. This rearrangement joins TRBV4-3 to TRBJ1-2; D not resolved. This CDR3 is CASSQVGGRNYGYTF. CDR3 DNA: TGCGCCAGCAGCCAAGTTGGAGGCCGTAACTATGGCTACACCTTC.